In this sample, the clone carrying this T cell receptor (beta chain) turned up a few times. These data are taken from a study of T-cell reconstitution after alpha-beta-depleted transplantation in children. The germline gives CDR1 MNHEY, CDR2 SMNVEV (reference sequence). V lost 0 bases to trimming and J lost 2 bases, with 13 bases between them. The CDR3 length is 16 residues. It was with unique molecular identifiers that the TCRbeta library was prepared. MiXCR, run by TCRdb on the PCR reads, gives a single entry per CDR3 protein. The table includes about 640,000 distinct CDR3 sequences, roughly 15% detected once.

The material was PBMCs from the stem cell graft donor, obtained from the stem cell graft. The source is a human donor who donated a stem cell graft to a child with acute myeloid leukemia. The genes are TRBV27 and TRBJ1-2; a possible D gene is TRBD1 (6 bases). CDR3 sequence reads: CASSLSFDRTNYGYTF. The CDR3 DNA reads TGTGCCAGCAGTTTATCTTTCGACAGGACGAACTATGGCTACACCTTC.